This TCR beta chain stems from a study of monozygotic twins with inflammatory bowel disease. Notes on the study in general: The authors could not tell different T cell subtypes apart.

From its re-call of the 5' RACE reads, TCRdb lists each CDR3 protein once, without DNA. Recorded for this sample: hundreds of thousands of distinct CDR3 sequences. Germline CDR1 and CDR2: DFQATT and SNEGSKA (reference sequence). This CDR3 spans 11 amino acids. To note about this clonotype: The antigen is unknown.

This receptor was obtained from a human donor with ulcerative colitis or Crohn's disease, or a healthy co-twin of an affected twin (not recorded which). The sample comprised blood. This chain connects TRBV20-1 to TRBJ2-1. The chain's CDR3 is CSASVGHAEFF.